The T cell receptor (beta chain) described here comes from a study of cytomegalovirus exposure and HLA in healthy donors. The PCR was carried out with 60 Vbeta primers and 13 Jbeta primers. Generated by immunoSEQ multiplex PCR, the TCRdb table keeps only in-frame clones and is missing some. Among approximately 130,000 clones, approximately 80% were seen once, and the ten largest hold roughly 1.2%. Germline assignment: CDR1 MGHDK and CDR2 SYGVNS. The V end was cut by 6 bases, the J end by 1 base, with 12 bases between. CDR3 size: 14 residues. The chain joins TRBV25-1 to TRBJ1-1; D is possibly TRBD1 (6 bases). The clonotype was recovered from a girl aged 2-15 years in good health and CMV-seronegative. The sequenced sample was PBMCs. The CDR3 nucleotides read TGTGCCAGCAGGGAGGACAGACCGAACACTGAAGCTTTCTTT. Protein product: CASREDRPNTEAFF.